Listed below are T cell receptor beta chains from one sample, sequenced in a study of cytomegalovirus exposure and HLA in healthy donors. Measured with immunoSEQ multiplex PCR; TCRdb has only the in-frame clones, and not every one. The table shows 110,000 to 150,000 clones, with around four fifths occurring only once. Sequencing was carried out using PBMCs. All receptors come from a man younger than 40 in good health and CMV-seronegative. The CDR3 runs from the conserved cysteine through the conserved F or W. A D gene is named only where the DNA matches it firmly. Size is omitted from some rows. Given values are once, few, many or a class for expanded clones.

D: -; J: TRBJ1-5; V: TRBV27; size: -; CDR3: CASSLLGAGQPQHF; DNA: TGTGCCAGCAGTTTATTGGGGGCCGGTCAGCCCCAGCATTTT
D: -; J: TRBJ2-7; V: TRBV4-2; size: -; CDR3: CASSQEMGSSYEQYF; DNA: TGTGCCAGCAGCCAAGAAATGGGTAGCTCCTACGAGCAGTACTTC
D: -; J: TRBJ2-5; V: TRBV25-1; size: -; CDR3: CASEALQETQYF; DNA: TGTGCCAGCGAAGCCCTGCAAGAGACCCAGTACTTC
D: -; J: TRBJ2-7; V: TRBV4-2; size: -; CDR3: CASSQDRLYGYEQYF; DNA: TGTGCCAGCAGCCAAGATCGGTTATACGGCTACGAGCAGTACTTC
D: -; J: TRBJ2-5; V: TRBV5-1; size: -; CDR3: CASSPQGQETQYF; DNA: TGCGCCAGCAGCCCACAGGGACAAGAGACCCAGTACTTC
D: -; J: TRBJ1-6; V: TRBV4-1; size: few; CDR3: CASSQEPSGYSPLHF; DNA: TGCGCCAGCAGCCAAGAACCGTCAGGGTATTCACCCCTCCACTTT
D: TRBD2; J: TRBJ2-5; V: TRBV2; size: -; CDR3: CASSPTVGAGETQYF; DNA: TGTGCCAGCAGTCCTACCGTTGGAGCGGGGGAGACCCAGTACTTC
D: TRBD1; J: TRBJ2-1; V: TRBV11-2; size: -; CDR3: CASTEQGGLHNEQFF; DNA: TGTGCCAGCACCGAACAGGGGGGCCTTCACAATGAGCAGTTCTTC
D: TRBD1; J: TRBJ1-2; V: TRBV29-1; size: -; CDR3: CSVTDRGRNYYGYTF; DNA: TGCAGCGTTACTGACAGGGGACGAAACTACTATGGCTACACCTTC
D: -; J: TRBJ1-2; V: TRBV5-6; size: -; CDR3: CASSLSRYSYGYTF; DNA: TGTGCCAGCAGCTTGTCCAGGTATTCCTATGGCTACACCTTC
D: -; J: TRBJ1-1; V: TRBV19; size: -; CDR3: CASSPGRQGAGTEAFF; DNA: TGTGCCAGTAGTCCGGGTAGGCAGGGAGCGGGCACTGAAGCTTTCTTT
D: -; J: TRBJ1-2; V: TRBV5-4; size: -; CDR3: CASSPGQNYGYTF; DNA: TGTGCCAGCAGTCCAGGACAGAACTATGGCTACACCTTC
D: -; J: TRBJ2-1; V: TRBV7-3; size: -; CDR3: CASSLTSGANNEQFF; DNA: TGTGCCAGCAGCTTAACTAGCGGTGCGAACAATGAGCAGTTCTTC
D: -; J: TRBJ1-1; V: TRBV19; size: -; CDR3: CASRKQDLGEAFF; DNA: TGTGCCAGTAGAAAACAGGACCTCGGTGAAGCTTTCTTT
D: -; J: TRBJ2-5; V: TRBV11-2; size: -; CDR3: CASSFGVKGGLETQYF; DNA: TGTGCCAGCAGCTTCGGTGTGAAGGGCGGACTAGAGACCCAGTACTTC
D: -; J: TRBJ2-5; V: TRBV2; size: -; CDR3: CASTPAGLQETQYF; DNA: TGTGCCAGCACCCCCGCCGGACTACAAGAGACCCAGTACTTC
D: -; J: TRBJ1-5; V: TRBV19; size: once; CDR3: CASSLREVSNQPQHF; DNA: TGTGCCAGTAGTCTGAGGGAGGTTAGCAATCAGCCCCAGCATTTT
D: TRBD2; J: TRBJ2-4; V: TRBV4-1; size: -; CDR3: CASSQRLAGGTENIQYF; DNA: TGCGCCAGCAGCCAAAGACTAGCGGGAGGAACGGAAAACATTCAGTACTTC
D: -; J: TRBJ2-1; V: TRBV10-3; size: -; CDR3: CAISGVFGSSYNEQFF; DNA: TGTGCCATCAGTGGTGTATTCGGGAGCTCCTACAATGAGCAGTTCTTC
D: TRBD1; J: TRBJ1-1; V: TRBV6-1; size: few; CDR3: CASSRVDRADTEAFF; DNA: TGTGCCAGCAGTCGGGTTGACAGGGCGGACACTGAAGCTTTCTTT